A single sample gave rise to the 25 T cell receptor beta chains below, sequenced in a study of blood T cell repertoires in COVID-19. Libraries were prepared by immunoSEQ multiplex PCR; TCRdb keeps only in-frame clonotypes and omits some of them. The repertoire includes some 71,000 clones, around nine tenths of them detected once, and just over 5% sits in the top ten. Sequenced sample: peripheral blood. These receptors all stem from a woman under 30 with acute or convalescent COVID-19.

For the CDR3, the DNA is TGTGCCAGCAGTGAACTGGGCAGTCGCAATCAGCCCCAGCATTTT. This sequence encodes CASSELGSRNQPQHF. The chain is built from TRBV2 and TRBJ1-5; unclear D gene. This CDR3 contains 15 residues. Trimming took off 2 bases at V and 2 bases at J, with 10 bases between the two ends. CDR1 is SNHLY, CDR2 FYNNEI, per germline. The whole variable domain, filled in from reference TRBV2 and TRBJ1-5, reads EPEVTQTPSHQVTQMGQEVILRCVPISNHLYFYWYRQILGQKVEFLVSFYNNEISEKSEIFDDQFSVERPDGSNFTLKIRSTKLEDSAMYFCASSELGSRNQPQHFGDGTRLSIL.

This chain links TRBV18 with TRBJ1-1; TRBD1 matches 9 bases. There are 17 residues in the CDR3. Germline CDR1 KGHSH, CDR2 LQKENI. Trimming cost V 5 bases and J 4 bases; bases outside gene matches: 14. CDR3 nucleotide sequence: TGTGCCAGCTCAGTCTCGATTCGAGGACAGGGGCTCACTGAAGCTTTCTTT. Translating it yields CASSVSIRGQGLTEAFF.

The CDR3: CASSLAAGTTGELFF. CDR3 sequence (DNA): TGCGCCAGCAGCTTGGCCGCGGGGACCACCGGGGAGCTGTTTTTT. This rearrangement joins TRBV5-1 to TRBJ2-2, with a possible D match to TRBD2 (6 bases). Germline V lookup: CDR1 SGHRS, CDR2 YFSETQ. There are 15 residues in the CDR3. V lost 0 bases to trimming and J lost 4 bases, with 10 bases between them.

The chain couples TRBV28 to TRBJ2-5; the D is unclear. Trimming removed 3 bases at V and 5 bases at J, with 10 bases between. The V gene's germline CDR1 is MDHEN and CDR2 SYDVKM. The CDR3 runs 13 residues. The CDR3 sequence is CASSFPTGETQYF. DNA for the CDR3: TGTGCCAGCAGTTTCCCGACCGGGGAGACCCAGTACTTC. The full variable domain, in which reference TRBV28 and TRBJ2-5 provide the parts outside the CDR3, is DVKVTQSSRYLVKRTGEKVFLECVQDMDHENMFWYRQDPGLGLRLIYFSYDVKMKEKGDIPEGYSVSREKKERFSLILESASTNQTSMYLCASSFPTGETQYFGPGTRLLVL.

The chain couples TRBV29-1 to TRBJ2-3; 11 nucleotides line up with TRBD2. The CDR3 has 15 amino acids. Germline lookup yields CDR1 SQVTM and CDR2 ANQGSEA. Trimming took 6 bases from V and 3 from J; bases not matched to a gene: 8. The chain's CDR3 is CSVVTSGSPTDTQYF. CDR3 in DNA: TGCAGCGTAGTCACTAGCGGGAGTCCTACAGATACGCAGTATTTT.

The chain links TRBV4-3 to TRBJ2-3; D uncertain. The CDR3 has 16 residues. V was shortened by 1 base and J by 1 base, with 12 bases between the two germline ends. Germline V gene data show CDR1 as LGHNA and CDR2 as YSLEER. The CDR3 nucleotides read TGCGCCAGCAGCCAAGTGGCCGACTTTCGCACAGATACGCAGTATTTT. This translates into CASSQVADFRTDTQYF.

This sequence joins TRBV18 and TRBJ1-4; TRBD1 might be the D (5 bases). This CDR3 has 14 amino acids. The germline V gene has CDR1 KGHSH and CDR2 LQKENI. Trimming cost V 2 bases and J 7 bases, with 11 bases left between them. The CDR3 region is CASSPMGQSEKLFF. CDR3 bases: TGTGCCAGCTCACCAATGGGGCAGTCTGAAAAACTGTTTTTT. The full variable domain, rest sourced from reference TRBV18 and TRBJ1-4, is NAGVMQNPRHLVRRRGQEARLRCSPMKGHSHVYWYRQLPEEGLKFMVYLQKENIIDESGMPKERFSAEFPKEGPSILRIQQVVRGDSAAYFCASSPMGQSEKLFFGSGTQLSVL.

The chain uses TRBV7-2 and TRBJ1-2; TRBD1 might be the D (5 bases). Germline assignment: CDR1 SGHTA and CDR2 FQGNSA. V dropped 6 bases and J dropped 2 bases, with 19 bases sitting between them. There are 16 residues in the CDR3. CDR3 loop: CASSRTTPPLNYGYTF. Written as DNA, the CDR3 is TGTGCCAGCAGTCGGACAACTCCCCCATTAAACTATGGCTACACCTTC.

The V call is TRBV5-1, the J call TRBJ2-1, with 9 bases matching TRBD1. The V gene end was trimmed by 4 bases and the J gene end by 4 bases; junction bases not matched to a gene: 6. The CDR3 has 15 residues. Germline CDR1 is SGHRS and CDR2 is YFSETQ. CDR3 DNA sequence: TGCGCCAGCAGCGATGGGACAGGGCCATACAATGAGCAGTTCTTC. Its protein is CASSDGTGPYNEQFF.

The chain links TRBV7-2 to TRBJ1-5, with D perhaps TRBD1 (5 bases). Germline V CDR1 and CDR2: SGHTA, FQGNSA. V lost 1 base and J lost 0, with 16 bases in between. This CDR3 contains 18 residues. The CDR3 sequence: CASSLVGGLMGSNQPQHF. The CDR3 DNA follows: TGTGCCAGCAGCTTAGTGGGGGGTCTTATGGGTAGCAATCAGCCCCAGCATTTT.

This clone is a singleton in its sample. The chain links TRBV11-3 to TRBJ2-2, with a weak D call TRBD1 (5 bases). Germline CDR1 is SGHNT and CDR2 is YENEEA. V lost 5 bases and J 3 bases, leaving 10 bases between the germline ends. The CDR3 contains 14 residues. DNA of the CDR3: TGTGCCAGCAGCCGTCAAGGGGACACCGGGGAGCTGTTTTTT. Its translation is CASSRQGDTGELFF.

The rearrangement links TRBV9 to TRBJ2-7; TRBD2 matches at 7 bases. V trimming: 4 bases; J trimming: 2 bases; junction bases outside the gene matches: 12. From germline, CDR1 is SGDLS and CDR2 YYNGEE. The CDR3 covers 16 residues. The CDR3 region is CASSYGGEGWAYEQYF. The CDR3 nucleotides are TGTGCCAGCAGCTACGGAGGGGAGGGTTGGGCCTACGAGCAGTACTTC.

The CDR3: CASSLYRDSPRNEQFF. The CDR3 DNA sequence: TGTGCCAGCAGTTTATACCGGGACTCTCCTCGGAATGAGCAGTTCTTC. The chain combines TRBV28 with TRBJ2-1; maybe TRBD2 (6 bases). V dropped 1 base and J dropped 7 bases, with 17 bases sitting between them. CDR1 and CDR2 (germline): MDHEN, SYDVKM. The CDR3 totals 16 residues.

As regards this clone: The same CDR3 also results from other DNA sequences found in this sample. V is TRBV5-1 and J is TRBJ1-1, with 7 positions matching TRBD1. The ends lost 1 base at V and 2 bases at J; junction bases unmatched: 2. This CDR3 comprises 14 residues. Germline V gene data show CDR1 as SGHRS and CDR2 as YFSETQ. CDR3 residues: CASSLTGVNTEAFF. CDR3 DNA: TGCGCCAGCAGCTTGACAGGGGTCAACACTGAAGCTTTCTTT.

The chain uses TRBV5-1 and TRBJ2-1; 8 bases agree with TRBD1. Germline V gene data show CDR1 as SGHRS and CDR2 as YFSETQ. V shed 4 bases, J shed 8 bases, and the junction held 8 bases outside the gene matches. This CDR3 is 14 amino acids long. In nucleotides, the CDR3 is TGCGCCAGCAGCAAAGGACAGGGTTGGGATGAGCAGTTCTTC. Translated: CASSKGQGWDEQFF.

This clone was seen a handful of times. The J gene is TRBJ2-3, the V gene TRBV11-2; the match to TRBD2 covers 9 bases. The CDR3 is made up of 15 amino acids. J lost 3 bases, V lost 1 base, and 2 bases had no gene match. Per the germline V gene, CDR1 is SGHAT and CDR2 is FQNNGV. The CDR3 nucleotides are TGTGCCAGCAGCTTAGGGGCGGGAGGGACAGATACGCAGTATTTT. It codes for CASSLGAGGTDTQYF.

This chain uses TRBV12-3 or TRBV12-4 with TRBJ2-3; D not resolved. The CDR3 is 13 amino acids. V was trimmed by 6 bases and J by 2 bases, leaving 9 bases between them. The CDR3 region is CASSSKFTDTQYF. The CDR3 coding sequence is TGTGCCAGCAGCAGTAAATTCACAGATACGCAGTATTTT.

The J gene is TRBJ1-6, the V gene TRBV25-1, with 10 positions matching TRBD1. Looked up from germline, CDR1 is MGHDK and CDR2 is SYGVNS. V was clipped by 5 bases and J by 6 bases; unmatched bases: 13. The CDR3 extends over 18 amino acids. The CDR3 sequence: CASSQQGDRGRGNSPLHF. The CDR3 bases are TGTGCCAGCAGTCAGCAAGGCGACAGGGGGCGTGGTAATTCACCCCTCCACTTT.

The chain uses TRBV5-1 and TRBJ1-2, with 8 bases lining up with TRBD1. From germline, CDR1 is SGHRS and CDR2 YFSETQ. The CDR3 consists of 15 residues. V lost 0 bases, J lost 6 bases, and 7 bases stayed unmatched. This chain's CDR3 is CASSLAQGAFDGYTF. DNA for the CDR3: TGCGCCAGCAGCTTGGCCCAGGGGGCTTTTGATGGCTACACCTTC.

The chain has TRBV2 and TRBJ1-2; TRBD1 agrees at 11 bases. CDR3 length: 15 amino acids. V was pared by 5 bases and J by 1 base, with 3 bases of the junction left unmatched. CDR1 and CDR2 (germline): SNHLY, FYNNEI. The CDR3 region is CASSWGQGVNYGYTF. The CDR3 DNA follows: TGTGCCAGCAGTTGGGGACAGGGGGTTAACTATGGCTACACCTTC.

The chain carries TRBV28 and TRBJ1-6; D remains ambiguous. Per germline, CDR1 MDHEN and CDR2 SYDVKM. The CDR3 runs to 14 residues. The V end lost 5 bases, the J end lost 6 bases, and 11 bases lay between the germline ends. CDR3 nucleotide sequence: TGTGCCAGCAGTATTATCCGGGGTAATTCACCCCTCCACTTT. It specifies CASSIIRGNSPLHF.

Here the CDR3 reads CAWSVDRAYGYTF. CDR3 coding DNA: TGTGCCTGGAGTGTAGACAGGGCCTATGGCTACACCTTC. The rearrangement links TRBV30 to TRBJ1-2; 7 bases agree with TRBD1. Germline CDR1 is GTSNPN and CDR2 is SVGIG (reference sequence). V lost 0 bases, J lost 4 bases, and 2 bases stayed unmatched. The CDR3 contains 13 residues. The full variable domain, rest sourced from reference TRBV30 and TRBJ1-2, is SQTIHQWPATLVQPVGSPLSLECTVEGTSNPNLYWYRQAAGRGLQLLFYSVGIGQISSEVPQNLSASRPQDRQFILSSKKLLLSDSGFYLCAWSVDRAYGYTFGSGTRLTVV.

The chain joins TRBV28 to TRBJ1-5, with 7 bases lining up with TRBD1. This CDR3 is 15 amino acids long. From germline, CDR1 is MDHEN and CDR2 SYDVKM. V dropped 6 bases and J dropped 4; count of bases not matched to a gene: 9. CDR3 nucleotide sequence: TGTGCCAGCAGCTCCCTCGGGACAGCGAATCAGCCCCAGCATTTT. It is translated as CASSSLGTANQPQHF.

The genes are TRBV29-1 and TRBJ2-5; 15 nucleotides align to TRBD2. The germline V gene has CDR1 SQVTM and CDR2 ANQGSEA. The CDR3 runs to 14 residues. Trimming took 7 bases from V and 4 from J; bases not matched to a gene: 4. CDR3 in DNA: TGCAGCGCAGGGACTAGCGGGGGGAGAGAGACCCAGTACTTC. It is translated as CSAGTSGGRETQYF. The variable domain in full, with the rest retrieved from reference TRBV29-1 and TRBJ2-5, is SAVISQKPSRDICQRGTSLTIQCQVDSQVTMMFWYRQQPGQSLTLIATANQGSEATYESGFVIDKFPISRPNLTFSTLTVSNMSPEDSSIYLCSAGTSGGRETQYFGPGTRLLVL.

This clone was observed a handful of times. The CDR3 region is CASSLKGLGLTPTYNEQFF. CDR3 sequence (DNA): TGTGCCAGCAGCTTAAAAGGACTAGGACTAACCCCAACTTACAATGAGCAGTTCTTC. This sequence joins TRBV7-9 and TRBJ2-1; TRBD2 agrees at 7 bases. This CDR3 is built from 19 residues. Germline loops: CDR1 SEHNR, CDR2 FQNEAQ (reference sequence). J was trimmed by 4 bases and V by 2 bases; bases with no gene match: 17.